This entry lists 7 T cell receptor beta chains sequenced from one sample in a study of blood T cell repertoires in COVID-19. The data were produced by immunoSEQ multiplex PCR, yet TCRdb's version contains in-frame clones alone and is incomplete. The repertoire has over 300,000 clones, around 87% of them found once; the top ten carry about 6.8%. Sequenced sample: peripheral blood. The origin of the receptors is a man aged 18 to 29 with active or convalescent COVID-19.

CDR3 sequence: CASSQVGRAYEQYF. The CDR3 nucleotides are TGTGCCAGCAGCCAAGTGGGCAGGGCCTACGAGCAGTACTTC. V is TRBV3-1 (or the pseudogene TRBV3-2) and J is TRBJ2-7, with D possibly being TRBD1 (5 bases). The CDR3 is 14 residues long. The V gene lost 1 base and the J gene lost 2 bases, with 9 bases spanning the gap. Germline V CDR1 and CDR2: LGHDT, YNNKEL (reference sequence).

The rearrangement links TRBV11-1 to TRBJ2-4; D is perhaps TRBD1 (6 bases). The CDR3 extends over 16 amino acids. Germline loops: CDR1 SGHAT, CDR2 FQDESV (reference sequence). Trimming left V 5 bases short and J 1 base short, with 15 bases between. This CDR3 is CASSQAGAEAKNIQYF. CDR3 in DNA: TGTGCCAGCAGCCAGGCAGGGGCCGAGGCCAAAAACATTCAGTACTTC.

The rearrangement joins TRBV6-5 to TRBJ1-5; D remains ambiguous. The CDR3 runs to 15 residues. Germline CDR1 reads MNHEY; CDR2 reads SVGAGI. V was trimmed by 0 bases and J by 4 bases, leaving 10 bases between them. CDR3 sequence: CASSYSGGQNQPQHF. In DNA form, the CDR3 reads TGTGCCAGCAGTTACTCGGGAGGGCAAAATCAGCCCCAGCATTTT.

In this sample, this clone turned up once. The chain uses TRBV21-1 and TRBJ1-5; TRBD1 is taken as the D call from the table, unchecked against the DNA. TRBV21-1 counts as a pseudogene. CDR3 size: 18 residues. The DNA of the CDR3 is TGTGCCAGCAGCAAAGAGGCAGGGAAAGGTGTTCAGGTGGGGCCCCAGCATTTT. It yields the protein CASSKEAGKGVQVGPQHF.

This chain links TRBV18 with TRBJ1-4, with 8 positions matching TRBD1. Germline V gene data show CDR1 as KGHSH and CDR2 as LQKENI. The CDR3 is 14 residues long. The junction had 6 bases not matched to a gene; V was cut back by 5 bases and J by 7 bases. CDR3 nucleotides: TGTGCCAGCTCAGACAGGGGTGGCAGTGAAAAACTGTTTTTT. This encodes CASSDRGGSEKLFF.

Here the CDR3 DNA reads TGTGCCAGCAGCCCCCGGACTAGCGGGGGGCTCAATGAGCAGTTCTTC. Translation: CASSPRTSGGLNEQFF. This chain uses TRBV9 with TRBJ2-1, with TRBD2 matching 14 bases. This CDR3 spans 16 amino acids. The trim removed 4 bases at V and 6 bases at J, leaving 6 bases unmatched. Germline CDR1 is SGDLS and CDR2 is YYNGEE. Based on the CDR3 plus reference TRBV9 and TRBJ2-1, the full variable domain is DSGVTQTPKHLITATGQRVTLRCSPRSGDLSVYWYQQSLDQGLQFLIQYYNGEERAKGNILERFSAQQFPDLHSELNLSSLELGDSALYFCASSPRTSGGLNEQFFGPGTRLTVL.

The DNA of the CDR3 is TGTGCCAGCAGCCTAGGACAGGGGGTCTACACCTTC. It is translated as CASSLGQGVYTF. The chain has TRBV7-3 and TRBJ1-2; TRBD1 aligns across 10 bases. V shed 5 bases, J shed 10 bases, and the junction held 4 bases outside the gene matches. The CDR3 is 12 amino acids. CDR1 is SGHTA, CDR2 FQGTGA, per germline. The full variable domain, with the rest looked up from reference TRBV7-3 and TRBJ1-2, is GAGVSQTPSNKVTEKGKYVELRCDPISGHTALYWYRQSLGQGPEFLIYFQGTGAADDSGLPNDRFFAVRPEGSVSTLKIQRTERGDSAVYLCASSLGQGVYTFGSGTRLTVV.